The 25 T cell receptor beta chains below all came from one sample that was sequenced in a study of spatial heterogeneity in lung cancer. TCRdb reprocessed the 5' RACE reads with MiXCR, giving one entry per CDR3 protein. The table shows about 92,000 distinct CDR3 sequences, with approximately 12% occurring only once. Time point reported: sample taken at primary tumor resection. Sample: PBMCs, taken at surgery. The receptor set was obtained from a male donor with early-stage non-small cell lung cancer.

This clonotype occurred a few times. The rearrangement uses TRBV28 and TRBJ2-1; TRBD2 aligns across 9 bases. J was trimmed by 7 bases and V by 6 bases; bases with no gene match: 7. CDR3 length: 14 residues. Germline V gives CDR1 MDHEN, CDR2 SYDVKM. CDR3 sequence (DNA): TGTGCCAGCAGGACGGGACTAGCAACAAATGAGCAGTTCTTC. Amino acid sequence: CASRTGLATNEQFF. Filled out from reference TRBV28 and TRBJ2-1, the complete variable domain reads DVKVTQSSRYLVKRTGEKVFLECVQDMDHENMFWYRQDPGLGLRLIYFSYDVKMKEKGDIPEGYSVSREKKERFSLILESASTNQTSMYLCASRTGLATNEQFFGPGTRLTVL.

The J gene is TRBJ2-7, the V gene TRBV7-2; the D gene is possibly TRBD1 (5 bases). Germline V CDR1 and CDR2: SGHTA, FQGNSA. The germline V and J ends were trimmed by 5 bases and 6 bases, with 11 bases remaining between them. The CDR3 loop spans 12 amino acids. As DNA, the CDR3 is TGTGCCAGCAGCCCTGGACAACGCGAGCAGTACTTC. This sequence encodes CASSPGQREQYF. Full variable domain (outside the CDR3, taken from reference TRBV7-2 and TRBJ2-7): GAGVSQSPSNKVTEKGKDVELRCDPISGHTALYWYRQSLGQGLEFLIYFQGNSAPDKSGLPSDRFSAERTGGSVSTLTIQRTQQEDSAVYLCASSPGQREQYFGPGTRLTVT.

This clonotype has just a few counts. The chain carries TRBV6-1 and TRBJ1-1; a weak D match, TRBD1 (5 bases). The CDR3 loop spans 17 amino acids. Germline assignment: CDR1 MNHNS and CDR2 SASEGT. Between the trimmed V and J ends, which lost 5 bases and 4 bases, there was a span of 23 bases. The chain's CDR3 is CASSTSKRGSMSTEAFF. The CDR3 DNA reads TGTGCCAGCAGTACCTCAAAACGGGGCTCTATGAGCACTGAAGCTTTCTTT.

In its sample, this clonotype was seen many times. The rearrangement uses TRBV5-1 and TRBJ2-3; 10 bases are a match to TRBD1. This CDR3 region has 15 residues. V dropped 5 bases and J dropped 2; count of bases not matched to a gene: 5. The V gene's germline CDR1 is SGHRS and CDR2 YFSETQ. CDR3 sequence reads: CASSPDRGATDTQYF. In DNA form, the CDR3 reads TGCGCCAGCAGTCCGGACAGGGGGGCCACAGATACGCAGTATTTT.

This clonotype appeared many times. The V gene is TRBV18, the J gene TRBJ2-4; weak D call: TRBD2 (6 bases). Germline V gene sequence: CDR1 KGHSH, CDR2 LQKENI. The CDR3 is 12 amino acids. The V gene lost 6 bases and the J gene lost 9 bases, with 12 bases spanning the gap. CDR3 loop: CASSEAGSIQYF. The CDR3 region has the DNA TGTGCCAGCTCGGAGGCGGGGAGCATTCAGTACTTC.

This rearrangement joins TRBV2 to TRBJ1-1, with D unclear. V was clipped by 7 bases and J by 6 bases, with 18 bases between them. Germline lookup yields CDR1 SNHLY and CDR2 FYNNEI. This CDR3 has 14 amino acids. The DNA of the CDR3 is TGTGCCAGCACCTCCGGGCCAGCCGGCGCTGAAGCTTTCTTT. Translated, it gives CASTSGPAGAEAFF.

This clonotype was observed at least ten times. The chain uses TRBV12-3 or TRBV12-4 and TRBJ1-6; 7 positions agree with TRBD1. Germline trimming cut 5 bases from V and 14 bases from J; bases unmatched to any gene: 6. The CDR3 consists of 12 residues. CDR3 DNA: TGTGCCAGCAGTCCCTCAGACAGGGCCCTCCACTTT. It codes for CASSPSDRALHF.

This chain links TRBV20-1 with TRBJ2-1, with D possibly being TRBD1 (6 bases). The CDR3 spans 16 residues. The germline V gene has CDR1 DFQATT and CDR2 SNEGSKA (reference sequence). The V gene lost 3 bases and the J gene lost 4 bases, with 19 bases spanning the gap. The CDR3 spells CSARTPPRQGYNEQFF. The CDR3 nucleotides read TGCAGTGCTAGGACTCCTCCCCGCCAGGGGTACAATGAGCAGTTCTTC.

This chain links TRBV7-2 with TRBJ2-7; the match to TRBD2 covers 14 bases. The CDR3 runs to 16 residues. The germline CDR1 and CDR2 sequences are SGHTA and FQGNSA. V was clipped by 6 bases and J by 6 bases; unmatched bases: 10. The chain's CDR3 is CASRPGLAGAGVEQYF. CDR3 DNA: TGTGCCAGCAGACCGGGACTAGCGGGGGCGGGAGTCGAGCAGTACTTC. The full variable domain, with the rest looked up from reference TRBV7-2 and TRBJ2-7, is GAGVSQSPSNKVTEKGKDVELRCDPISGHTALYWYRQSLGQGLEFLIYFQGNSAPDKSGLPSDRFSAERTGGSVSTLTIQRTQQEDSAVYLCASRPGLAGAGVEQYFGPGTRLTVT.

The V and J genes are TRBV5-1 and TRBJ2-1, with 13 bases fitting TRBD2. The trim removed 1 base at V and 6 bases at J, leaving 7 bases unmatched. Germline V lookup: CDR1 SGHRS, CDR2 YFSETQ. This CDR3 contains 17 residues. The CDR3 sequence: CASSLTTGLAGANEQFF. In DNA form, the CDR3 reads TGCGCCAGCAGCTTGACGACTGGACTAGCGGGAGCCAATGAGCAGTTCTTC.

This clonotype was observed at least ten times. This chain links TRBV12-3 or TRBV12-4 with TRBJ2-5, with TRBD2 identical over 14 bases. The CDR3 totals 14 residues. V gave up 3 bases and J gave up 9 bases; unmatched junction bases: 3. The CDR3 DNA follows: TGTGCCAGCAGTTTGGGACTAGCGGGGGCCCCCCAGTACTTC. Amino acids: CASSLGLAGAPQYF.

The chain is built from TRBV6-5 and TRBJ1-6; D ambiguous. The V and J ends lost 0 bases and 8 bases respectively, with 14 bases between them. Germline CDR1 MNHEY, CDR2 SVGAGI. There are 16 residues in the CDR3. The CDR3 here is CASSYSSGSYDSPLHF. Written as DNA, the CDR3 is TGTGCCAGCAGTTACTCGTCTGGATCGTACGATTCACCCCTCCACTTT.

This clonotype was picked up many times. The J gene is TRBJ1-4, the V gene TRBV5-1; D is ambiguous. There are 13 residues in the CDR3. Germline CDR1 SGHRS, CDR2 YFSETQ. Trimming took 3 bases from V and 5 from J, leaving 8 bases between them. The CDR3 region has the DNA TGCGCCAGCAGCTACGGAGGCAATGAAAAACTGTTTTTT. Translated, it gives CASSYGGNEKLFF.

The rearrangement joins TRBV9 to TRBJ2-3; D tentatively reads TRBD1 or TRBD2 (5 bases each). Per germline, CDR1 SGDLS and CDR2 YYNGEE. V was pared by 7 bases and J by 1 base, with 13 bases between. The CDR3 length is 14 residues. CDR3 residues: CASGARVGTDTQYF. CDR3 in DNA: TGTGCCAGCGGGGCGCGGGTCGGCACAGATACGCAGTATTTT.

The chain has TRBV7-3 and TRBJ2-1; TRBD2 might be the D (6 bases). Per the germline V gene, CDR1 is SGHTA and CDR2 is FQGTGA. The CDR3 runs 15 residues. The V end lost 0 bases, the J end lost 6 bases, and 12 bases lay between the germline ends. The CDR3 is CASSLTAGTLNEQFF. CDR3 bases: TGTGCCAGCAGCTTAACGGCCGGGACTCTCAATGAGCAGTTCTTC.

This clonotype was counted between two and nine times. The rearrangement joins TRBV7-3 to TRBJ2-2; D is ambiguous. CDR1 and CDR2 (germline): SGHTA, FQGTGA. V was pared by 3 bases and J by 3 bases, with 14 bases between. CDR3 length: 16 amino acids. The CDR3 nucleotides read TGTGCCAGCAGCTTGTCTTCGAATTTCGACACCGGGGAGCTGTTTTTT. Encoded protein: CASSLSSNFDTGELFF.

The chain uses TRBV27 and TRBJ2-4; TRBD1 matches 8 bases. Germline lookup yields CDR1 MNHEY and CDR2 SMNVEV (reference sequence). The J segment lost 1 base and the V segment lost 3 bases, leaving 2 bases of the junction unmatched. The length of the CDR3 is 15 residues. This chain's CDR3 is CASSFGDRAKNIQYF. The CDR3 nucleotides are TGTGCCAGCAGTTTCGGGGACAGGGCCAAAAACATTCAGTACTTC.

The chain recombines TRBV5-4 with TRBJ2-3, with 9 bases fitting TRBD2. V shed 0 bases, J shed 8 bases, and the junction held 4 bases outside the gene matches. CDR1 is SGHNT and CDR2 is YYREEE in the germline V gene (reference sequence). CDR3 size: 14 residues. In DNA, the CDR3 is TGTGCCAGCAGCTTGGTTGCTAGCGGGGCTACGCAGTATTTT. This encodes CASSLVASGATQYF. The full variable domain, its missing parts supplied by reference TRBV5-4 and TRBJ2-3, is ETGVTQSPTHLIKTRGQQVTLRCSSQSGHNTVSWYQQALGQGPQFIFQYYREEENGRGNFPPRFSGLQFPNYSSELNVNALELDDSALYLCASSLVASGATQYFGPGTRLTVL.

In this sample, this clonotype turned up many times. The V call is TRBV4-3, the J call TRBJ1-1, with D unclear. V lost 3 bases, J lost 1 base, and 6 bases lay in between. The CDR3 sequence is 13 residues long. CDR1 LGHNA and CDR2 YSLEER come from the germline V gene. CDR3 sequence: CASSHNTNTEAFF. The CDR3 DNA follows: TGCGCCAGCAGCCACAACACGAACACTGAAGCTTTCTTT.

The CDR3 sequence is CATSRVLTSWTDTQYF. The CDR3 nucleotides read TGTGCCACCAGCAGAGTTCTGACTAGTTGGACAGATACGCAGTATTTT. The genes are TRBV15 and TRBJ2-3, with D possibly TRBD2 on 6 matching bases. The germline CDR1 and CDR2 sequences are LNHNV and YYDKDF (reference sequence). V dropped 1 base and J dropped 3 bases, with 14 bases sitting between them. The CDR3 sequence is 16 residues long.

CDR3 sequence (DNA): TGTGCCAGCAGCTTAGGAGGATCTTCGAACACTGAAGCTTTCTTT. Its protein is CASSLGGSSNTEAFF. The rearrangement joins TRBV7-2 to TRBJ1-1; D gene uncertain. The germline V and J ends were trimmed by 1 base and 1 base, with 10 bases remaining between them. The CDR3 has 15 residues. CDR1 and CDR2 (germline): SGHTA, FQGNSA.

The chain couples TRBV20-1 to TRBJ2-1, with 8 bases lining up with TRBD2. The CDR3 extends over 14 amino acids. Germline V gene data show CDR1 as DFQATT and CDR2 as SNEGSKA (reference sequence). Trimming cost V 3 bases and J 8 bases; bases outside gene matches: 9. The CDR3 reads CSASFAGGIHEQFF. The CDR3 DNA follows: TGCAGTGCTAGTTTTGCGGGAGGTATCCATGAGCAGTTCTTC.

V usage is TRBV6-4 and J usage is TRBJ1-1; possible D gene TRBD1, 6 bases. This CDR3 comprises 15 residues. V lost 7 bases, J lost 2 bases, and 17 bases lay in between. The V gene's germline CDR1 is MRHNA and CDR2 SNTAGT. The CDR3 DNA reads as TGTGCCAGCAAAGTCTATCCGGGGGCTAACACTGAAGCTTTCTTT. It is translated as CASKVYPGANTEAFF.

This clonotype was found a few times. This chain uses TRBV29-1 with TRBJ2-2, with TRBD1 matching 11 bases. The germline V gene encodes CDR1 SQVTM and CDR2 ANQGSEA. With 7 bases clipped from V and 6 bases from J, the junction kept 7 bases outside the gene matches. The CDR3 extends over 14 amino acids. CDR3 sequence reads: CSAGDRGNSGELFF. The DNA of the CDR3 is TGCAGCGCCGGGGACAGGGGGAATTCCGGGGAGCTGTTTTTT.

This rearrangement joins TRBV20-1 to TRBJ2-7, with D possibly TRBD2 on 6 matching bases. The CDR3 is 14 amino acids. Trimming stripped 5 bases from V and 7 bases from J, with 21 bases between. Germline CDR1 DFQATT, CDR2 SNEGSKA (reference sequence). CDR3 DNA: TGCAGTGCTGCGGGGTTTTCGGCCGTACGGGAGCAGTACTTC. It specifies CSAAGFSAVREQYF.